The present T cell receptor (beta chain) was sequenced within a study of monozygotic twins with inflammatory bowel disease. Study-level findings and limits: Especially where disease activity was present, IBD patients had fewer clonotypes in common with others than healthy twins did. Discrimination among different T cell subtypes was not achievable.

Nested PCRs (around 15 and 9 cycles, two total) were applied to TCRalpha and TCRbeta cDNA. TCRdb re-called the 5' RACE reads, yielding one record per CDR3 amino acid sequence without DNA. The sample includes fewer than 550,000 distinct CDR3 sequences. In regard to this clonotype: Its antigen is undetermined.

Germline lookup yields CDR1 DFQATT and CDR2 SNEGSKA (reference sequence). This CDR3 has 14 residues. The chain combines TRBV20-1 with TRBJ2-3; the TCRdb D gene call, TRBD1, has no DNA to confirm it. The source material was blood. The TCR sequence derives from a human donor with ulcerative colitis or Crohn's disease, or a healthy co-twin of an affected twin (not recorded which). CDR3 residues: CSASLAGELDTQYF.